This TCR beta chain stems from a study of blood T cells in healthy people across ages. The CDR3 contains 19 residues. Germline values: CDR1 SGHRS, CDR2 YFSETQ. A sample-barcoded 5' primer and a J-beta primer mix were used in a second PCR of about 6 to 11 cycles. TCRdb independently ran MiXCR on the 5' RACE reads; one entry per CDR3 protein. The sample carries 1,800,000 or so distinct CDR3 sequences, 30% to 40% recorded once. On this clonotype itself: The junction shows a germline mismatch at one end, possibly a read error.

The sample taken for sequencing was blood. This clonotype was sampled from a human donor in good health. The J gene is TRBJ2-1, the V gene TRBV5-1, with 10 bases aligning to TRBD2. Here the CDR3 reads CAGSPAGTSVKSSYNEQFF. Here the CDR3 DNA reads TGCGCCGGCAGCCCTGCAGGGACTAGCGTTAAGAGCTCCTACAATGAGCAGTTCTTC.